This TCR beta chain was profiled in a study of response to subunit inactivated influenza vaccine. This clonotype was observed at least ten times. The germline V and J ends were trimmed by 2 bases and 3 bases, with 8 bases remaining between them. CDR3 length equals 14 residues. TCRdb re-derived calls from the RT-PCR reads in MiXCR, one entry per CDR3 protein. The sample consists of over 400,000 distinct CDR3 sequences, 10% to 15% of them appearing once. The receptor comes from a man aged 45-65 years who received an inactivated influenza vaccine. The sequencing used PBMCs from blood, collected roughly 48 days after vaccination. The chain employs TRBV12-3 or TRBV12-4 and TRBJ2-1; maybe TRBD2 (5 bases). DNA of the CDR3: TGTGCCAGCAGTTTATCGGGATACTACAATGAGCAGTTCTTC. It translates to CASSLSGYYNEQFF.